These T cell receptor beta chains were read from a single sample in a study of T-cell memory formation after mild COVID-19. TCRdb recomputed calls from the 5' RACE reads with MiXCR, one row per CDR3 protein. Among a few hundred thousand distinct CDR3 sequences, 25% to 30% were seen once, and the ten largest hold roughly 13%. The sample was PBMCs or a T cell subset sorted from them (not recorded which). The receptors were gathered from an adult woman who had mild COVID-19 (a few samples of this study predate the infection). Cell type and time point are not known. The CDR3 runs from the conserved cysteine through the conserved F or W.

V gene	CDR3 protein
TRBV10-3	CAIRDGRAYGYTF
TRBV4-1	CASSRQGTGPSYEQYF
TRBV20-1	CSARGSGGFEAFF
TRBV9	CASSEQGGWETQYF
TRBV4-1	CASSPGQSDSSDYTF
TRBV6-5	CASSNTASDQYF
TRBV10-3	CAISPAEDQPQHF
TRBV15	CATSSELAPRTDTQYF
TRBV7-2	CASSPRLGGQFF
TRBV29-1	CSVVSTNEKLFF
TRBV3-1	CASSRRIGTGSTGELFF
TRBV5-1	CASSVTPAGAMNEQFF
TRBV20-1	CSARRSAYEQYF
TRBV7-3	CASSLMGSRGGRSTEAFF
TRBV5-1	CASSLQGNTEAFF
TRBV18	CASSPTGGYSPEAFF
TRBV12-3/TRBV12-4	CASVRGLELFF
TRBV4-2	CASSSGTGGRTGELFF
TRBV14	CASSQDGLAAYEQYF
TRBV10-3	CAISESDYGYTF
TRBV4-3	CASSQGTVTSYEQYF
TRBV5-1	CASSLATVLDTQYF
TRBV6-2/TRBV6-3	CASRGYEQYF
TRBV20-1	CSARVSGSSYNEQFF
TRBV6-5	CASSYTGTGLGYTF
TRBV6-6	CASGGSNQPQHF
TRBV14	CASSPYEGALYGYTF
TRBV7-6	CASSLLRQGTPYEQYF
TRBV7-9	CASSFPPSTDTQYF
TRBV5-1	CASSQITGTKTDTQYF
TRBV20-1	CSARGVSGELFF
TRBV5-1	CASSLNSPSALGTDTQYF
TRBV9	CASSGKVPEQFF
TRBV20-1	CSAPRQGGIGYTF
TRBV29-1	CSVERGTGDVSEQYF
TRBV5-1	CTSSPESDTQYF
TRBV7-2	CASSPGGAGGSQETQYF
TRBV28	CASSPGGGSYLEQYF
TRBV24-1	CATSDRQGLNQPQHF
TRBV5-6	CASSRTGASPEAFF
TRBV24-1	CATSGPPGQGSYEQYF
TRBV20-1	CSARVRDTQYF
TRBV7-2	CASSLAVLNYGYTF
TRBV5-1	CASAPESSYNEQFF
TRBV6-6	CASSPPVRNQPQHF
TRBV5-1	CASSGTAAELAEAFF
TRBV9	CASSVEPTSTDTQYF
TRBV7-2	CASSPRGGDYGYTF
TRBV6-6	CASSSQGVAGFYEQYF
TRBV19	CASSRQGNSNQPQHF
TRBV30	CAWSELGQGIYGYTF
TRBV20-1	CSASGTTTGQETQYF
TRBV18	CASSPGGQDTQYF
TRBV20-1	CSASSTGAANGYTF
TRBV14	CASSQRRGVRETQYF
TRBV7-9	CASSLVAGGVFLTDTQYF